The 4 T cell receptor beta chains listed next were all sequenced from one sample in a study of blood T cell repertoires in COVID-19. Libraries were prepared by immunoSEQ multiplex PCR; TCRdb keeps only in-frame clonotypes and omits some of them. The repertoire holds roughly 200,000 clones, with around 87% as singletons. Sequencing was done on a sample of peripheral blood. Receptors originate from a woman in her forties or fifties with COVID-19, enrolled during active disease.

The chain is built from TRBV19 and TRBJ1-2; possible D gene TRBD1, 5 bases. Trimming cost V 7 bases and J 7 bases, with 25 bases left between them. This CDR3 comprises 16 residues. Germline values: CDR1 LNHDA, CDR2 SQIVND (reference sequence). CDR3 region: CASIKGSTDNRGGYTF. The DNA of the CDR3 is TGTGCCAGTATTAAAGGAAGCACGGACAATAGAGGTGGCTACACCTTC.

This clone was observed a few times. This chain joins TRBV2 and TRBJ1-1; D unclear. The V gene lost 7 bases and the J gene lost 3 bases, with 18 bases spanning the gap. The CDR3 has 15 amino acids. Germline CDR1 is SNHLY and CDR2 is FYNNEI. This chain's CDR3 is CASKPPVRSDTEAFF. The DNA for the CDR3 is TGTGCCAGCAAACCGCCTGTAAGGAGTGACACTGAAGCTTTCTTT.

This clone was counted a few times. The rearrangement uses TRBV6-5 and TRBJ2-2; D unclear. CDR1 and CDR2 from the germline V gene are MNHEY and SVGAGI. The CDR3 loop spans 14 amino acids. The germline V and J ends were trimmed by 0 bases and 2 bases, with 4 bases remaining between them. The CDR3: CASSYSTNTGELFF. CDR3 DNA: TGTGCCAGCAGTTACTCGACAAACACCGGGGAGCTGTTTTTT.

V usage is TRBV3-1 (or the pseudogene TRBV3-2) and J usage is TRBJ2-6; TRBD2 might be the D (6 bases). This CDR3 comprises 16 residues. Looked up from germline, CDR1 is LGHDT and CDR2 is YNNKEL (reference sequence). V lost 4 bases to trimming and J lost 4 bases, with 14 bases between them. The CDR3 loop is CASSRGASSGANVLTF. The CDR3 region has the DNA TGTGCCAGCAGCCGCGGGGCCTCCTCAGGGGCCAACGTCCTGACTTTC.